The source of this TCR beta chain is a study of T cells in Graves' hyperthyroidism and ophthalmopathy. Across the study: Staff took peripheral blood when the initial diagnosis was made, before any treatment began.

When ophthalmopathy did not progress within 18 months, Graves' hyperthyroidism was considered stable. Orbital computed tomography and thyroid ultrasound, together with serum TRAb and thyroxine and clinical symptoms, were used for diagnoses. The CDR3 runs to 15 residues. The germline V gene has CDR1 SGDLS and CDR2 YYNGEE. Trimming took 2 bases from V and 4 from J; bases not matched to a gene: 2. RNA transcripts were the template for amplifying TCR beta CDR3 regions. First-round RT-PCR targeting the TCR CDR3 was performed with the HTBI primer set. TCRdb ran MiXCR on the multiplex PCR reads and lists one entry per CDR3 protein. The sample yields some 620,000 distinct CDR3 sequences, around 15% seen once.

V is TRBV9 and J is TRBJ2-5, with TRBD2 matching over 13 bases. The sample comprised blood. The sequence was obtained from a young woman with Graves' hyperthyroidism. The CDR3 DNA sequence: TGTGCCAGCAGCGTGGGGACTAGCGGGATAGAGACCCAGTACTTC. Protein: CASSVGTSGIETQYF.